Below, 21 T cell receptor beta chains from the same sample are listed, as sequenced in a study of molecular identifiers for immune sequencing clone quantification listed by TCRdb under 2018. Libraries were made using PCR. This sample was sequenced with an Illumina HiSeq 4000. TCRdb trimmed public reads at Q25 via fastp, called clones via MiXCR and kept in-frame beta chains. Under each unique CDR3 protein, matching rows form one entry showing the most common genes and DNA. The table for this sample lists about 640,000 distinct CDR3 sequences; approximately 20% of them were counted only once. Jointly, the top ten make up roughly 0.85% of the sample. Specimen: naive CD8+ T cells from blood, with Jurkat cell RNA spiked in. The cell subset or site label corresponds to: FACS-sorted CD8+CD4-CCR7+CD45RA+ naive T cells. These TCRs come from a human donor in good health. Some libraries in this study had Jurkat cell RNA spiked in.

This clonotype has only a few counts. The rearrangement links TRBV30 to TRBJ1-1; D not resolved. The CDR3 length is 14 residues. The V gene's germline CDR1 is GTSNPN and CDR2 SVGIG (reference sequence). Trimming left V 2 bases short and J 7 bases short, with 17 bases between. CDR3 region: CAWSLRVPLLEAFF. In DNA form, the CDR3 reads TGTGCCTGGAGTCTTAGGGTACCACTACTTGAAGCTTTCTTT.

V gene TRBV11-2 combines with J gene TRBJ2-5, with 8 nucleotides matching TRBD2. The CDR3 loop spans 16 amino acids. After removal of 1 base from V and 5 bases from J, the junction contained 9 bases not matched to a gene. Germline CDR1 reads SGHAT; CDR2 reads FQNNGV. The CDR3 spells CASSLVGGGGRETQYF. CDR3 nucleotides: TGTGCCAGCAGCTTAGTGGGGGGCGGGGGGAGGGAGACCCAGTACTTC.

This clonotype was detected ten times or more. The rearrangement links TRBV9 to TRBJ1-1, with a possible D match to TRBD1 (6 bases). The CDR3 spans 14 residues. Germline values: CDR1 SGDLS, CDR2 YYNGEE. Trimming shortened V by 5 bases and J by 7 bases, and 18 bases separated the two germline ends. CDR3 nucleotide sequence: TGTGCCAGCAGTGGGAGGGGGGCGCAGGGTGAAGCTTTCTTT. Protein sequence: CASSGRGAQGEAFF. Combining the CDR3 with reference TRBV9 and TRBJ1-1 gives the whole variable domain DSGVTQTPKHLITATGQRVTLRCSPRSGDLSVYWYQQSLDQGLQFLIQYYNGEERAKGNILERFSAQQFPDLHSELNLSSLELGDSALYFCASSGRGAQGEAFFGQGTRLTVV.

This clonotype came up many times. The rearrangement uses TRBV4-1 and TRBJ2-7, with D perhaps matching TRBD1 (6 bases). Germline V gives CDR1 MGHRA, CDR2 YSYEKL. This CDR3 is 13 amino acids long. Trimming pared 1 base from V and 10 bases from J, leaving 14 bases between. The CDR3: CASSQVRGSDQYF. Here the CDR3 DNA reads TGCGCCAGCAGCCAAGTTAGGGGGAGTGATCAGTACTTC.

In its sample, this clonotype was seen a few times. The chain links TRBV7-2 to TRBJ2-7, with 10 bases fitting TRBD2. The CDR3 length is 16 residues. The germline V gene has CDR1 SGHTA and CDR2 FQGNSA. The J segment lost 4 bases and the V segment lost 5 bases, leaving 11 bases of the junction unmatched. CDR3 residues: CASSVQSGLALYEQYF. CDR3 sequence (DNA): TGTGCCAGCAGCGTTCAATCGGGACTAGCGTTATACGAGCAGTACTTC. Looking up the rest from reference TRBV7-2 and TRBJ2-7 gives the full variable domain: GAGVSQSPSNKVTEKGKDVELRCDPISGHTALYWYRQSLGQGLEFLIYFQGNSAPDKSGLPSDRFSAERTGGSVSTLTIQRTQQEDSAVYLCASSVQSGLALYEQYFGPGTRLTVT.

This clonotype has ten or more counts. This chain links TRBV7-9 with TRBJ2-7; 10 positions agree with TRBD1. Germline CDR1 and CDR2: SEHNR and FQNEAQ (reference sequence). The J segment lost 5 bases and the V segment lost 4 bases, leaving 8 bases of the junction unmatched. CDR3 length: 15 amino acids. The CDR3 here is CASSWGWTGGNEQYF. The DNA of the CDR3 is TGTGCCAGCAGCTGGGGCTGGACAGGGGGGAACGAGCAGTACTTC.

This clonotype was seen at least ten times. The chain combines TRBV5-1 with TRBJ1-1, with D perhaps matching TRBD1 (5 bases). V lost 0 bases and J lost 4, with 7 bases in between. This CDR3 contains 13 residues. Germline loops: CDR1 SGHRS, CDR2 YFSETQ. CDR3: CASSLEGATEAFF. The CDR3 region has the DNA TGCGCCAGCAGCTTGGAAGGGGCCACTGAAGCTTTCTTT.

This clonotype was seen ten or more times. This rearrangement joins TRBV4-1 to TRBJ1-2; D gene unclear. The germline V gene encodes CDR1 MGHRA and CDR2 YSYEKL. The CDR3 extends over 14 amino acids. V was cut by 3 bases and J by 5 bases, with 13 bases left in between. The CDR3 DNA sequence: TGCGCCAGCAGCCAGGCAGACCGGGGATATGGCTACACCTTC. Translation gives CASSQADRGYGYTF.

With respect to this clonotype: A read error is possible here, since a much larger clone lies one base away. V gene TRBV6-5 combines with J gene TRBJ2-6, with 8 bases aligning to TRBD1. The CDR3 sequence is 18 residues long. The germline V gene encodes CDR1 MNHEY and CDR2 SVGAGI. The CDR3 DNA is TGTGCCGGCAGACAGACAGGGGACGCCTACTCTGGGGCCAACGTCCTGACTTTC. Protein sequence: CAGRQTGDAYSGANVLTF.

This clonotype came up many times. The V gene is TRBV7-9, the J gene TRBJ2-3, with 12 bases fitting TRBD2. The germline V gene encodes CDR1 SEHNR and CDR2 FQNEAQ (reference sequence). The CDR3 has 16 amino acids. With V trimmed by 5 bases and J by 5 bases, 8 bases remained unmatched. The CDR3 reads CASSPRLAGVEDTQYF. The CDR3 nucleotides read TGTGCCAGCAGCCCGAGACTAGCGGGAGTGGAAGATACGCAGTATTTT. Combining the CDR3 with reference TRBV7-9 and TRBJ2-3 gives the whole variable domain DTGVSQNPRHKITKRGQNVTFRCDPISEHNRLYWYRQTLGQGPEFLTYFQNEAQLEKSRLLSDRFSAERPKGSFSTLEIQRTEQGDSAMYLCASSPRLAGVEDTQYFGPGTRLTVL.

Comments on this clonotype: This could be a read error, since a much larger clone is one nucleotide away. The V call is TRBV20-1, the J call TRBJ2-1; 7 bases fit TRBD2. The CDR3 contains 16 residues. CDR1 DFQATT and CDR2 SNEGSKA come from the germline V gene (reference sequence). CDR3: CGAHLPLAGVGNEQFF. The CDR3 DNA reads TGCGGTGCTCACCTCCCCCTGGCGGGAGTAGGGAATGAGCAGTTCTTC.

Many counts were recorded for this clonotype. The chain employs TRBV20-1 and TRBJ2-2, with 7 bases lining up with TRBD2. The CDR3 extends over 18 amino acids. Trimming removed 0 bases from V and 5 bases from J; junction bases left unmatched: 15. The germline V gene has CDR1 DFQATT and CDR2 SNEGSKA (reference sequence). In DNA form, the CDR3 reads TGCAGTGCTAGAGACACTCCCGGGGTGGCGGGGGTAACCGGGGAGCTGTTTTTT. Translation gives CSARDTPGVAGVTGELFF.

The rearrangement joins TRBV6-1 to TRBJ1-1; D is uncertain. Trimming removed 10 bases at V and 7 bases at J, with 16 bases between. The germline V gene encodes CDR1 MNHNS and CDR2 SASEGT. This CDR3 has 12 amino acids. The CDR3 spells CANSLGSLEAFF. The CDR3 DNA is TGTGCCAACAGCTTGGGCAGCCTTGAAGCTTTCTTT.

Ten or more counts support this clonotype. J is TRBJ1-1 and V is TRBV5-5; D remains unclear. Germline CDR1 and CDR2: SGHKS and YYEKEE (reference sequence). There are 14 residues in the CDR3. V lost 0 bases to trimming and J lost 2 bases, with 8 bases between them. CDR3 region: CASSLARRNTEAFF. CDR3 in DNA: TGTGCCAGCAGCTTGGCCCGCCGCAACACTGAAGCTTTCTTT.

Ten or more counts support this clonotype. V gene TRBV12-5 combines with J gene TRBJ2-5; no firm D call. This CDR3 has 15 amino acids. Germline V gene sequence: CDR1 LGHNT, CDR2 FRNRAP. The germline V and J ends were trimmed by 2 bases and 2 bases, with 12 bases remaining between them. CDR3 bases: TGTGCTAGTGGTTTGAACTCCTTTTCACAAGAGACCCAGTACTTC. Protein product: CASGLNSFSQETQYF.

This clonotype was recorded many times. The CDR3 region is CASSPSSGSGEQYF. The CDR3 bases are TGCGCCAGCAGCCCTTCTAGCGGGAGTGGCGAGCAGTACTTC. This sequence joins TRBV4-3 and TRBJ2-7; 10 bases map to TRBD2. CDR1 LGHNA and CDR2 YSLEER come from the germline V gene. The CDR3 has 14 residues. With 4 bases clipped from V and 6 bases from J, the junction kept 6 bases outside the gene matches.

This clonotype was counted many times. The chain combines TRBV13 with TRBJ2-7; D remains unclear. Germline CDR1 and CDR2: PRHDT and FYEKMQ (reference sequence). V was clipped by 0 bases and J by 0 bases, with 6 bases between them. The CDR3 consists of 14 residues. The CDR3, as DNA: TGTGCCAGCAGCTTAGGGCCAAGCTCCTACGAGCAGTACTTC. This translates into CASSLGPSSYEQYF.

This clonotype was detected a few times. The gene calls are TRBV11-3 and TRBJ1-1; TRBD1 aligns across 7 bases. Germline V gene lookup returns CDR1 SGHNT and CDR2 YENEEA. The CDR3 is 12 residues long. V trimming: 8 bases; J trimming: 5 bases; junction bases outside the gene matches: 5. CDR3 protein: CASQGDETEAFF. As DNA, the CDR3 is TGTGCCAGCCAGGGGGACGAGACTGAAGCTTTCTTT.

This clonotype showed up many times. V gene TRBV29-1 combines with J gene TRBJ2-5; 7 nucleotides agree with TRBD1. The germline V gene encodes CDR1 SQVTM and CDR2 ANQGSEA. The CDR3 runs to 15 residues. The V and J ends lost 3 bases and 1 base, in that order; junction bases with no gene match: 8. This chain's CDR3 is CSVEGTDIGQETQYF. Here the CDR3 DNA reads TGCAGCGTTGAGGGGACAGATATCGGCCAAGAGACCCAGTACTTC.

This clonotype appeared many times. V is TRBV6-5 and J is TRBJ2-5, with D possibly TRBD1 on 7 matching bases. Germline CDR1 and CDR2: MNHEY and SVGAGI. V shed 6 bases and J shed 2 bases, with 16 bases lying between them. The CDR3 loop spans 15 amino acids. For the CDR3, the DNA is TGTGCCAGCAGCTCTTGGCAGGGGGGACAAGAGACCCAGTACTTC. It specifies CASSSWQGGQETQYF.

This clonotype was picked up many times. The chain is built from TRBV9 and TRBJ2-3; D gene uncertain. Germline values: CDR1 SGDLS, CDR2 YYNGEE. The CDR3 contains 13 residues. Trimming removed 0 bases from V and 1 base from J, with 3 bases in between. For the CDR3, the DNA is TGTGCCAGCAGCGTAGAGGGCACAGATACGCAGTATTTT. Translation: CASSVEGTDTQYF.